This T cell receptor beta chain was profiled in a study of blood T cell repertoires in COVID-19. Turning to the study itself: COVID-19 samples, acute and convalescent, were from the United States, Italy and Spain. PBMCs, B-cell-depleted T cells, or T cells provided the cDNA or gDNA that made up the material.

Original analysis: Reference gene primer amplification gave nucleated cell count estimates. The data were produced by immunoSEQ multiplex PCR, yet TCRdb's version contains in-frame clones alone and is incomplete. Clone size and V and J calls were adopted from that table, with D and trimming inferred from the DNA. The data contain 90,000 to 150,000 clones, around 86% of them singletons. Sequencing input: peripheral blood. The clonotype was recovered from a man at least 80 years old with acute or convalescent COVID-19.

CDR3 nucleotide sequence: TGTGCCAGCAGAGCAGACAGGGGAGTGACCGGGGAGCTGTTTTTT. Amino acids: CASRADRGVTGELFF. The V and J genes are TRBV25-1 and TRBJ2-2; TRBD1 matches 8 bases. V was pared by 6 bases and J by 5 bases, with 8 bases of the junction left unmatched. Germline loops: CDR1 MGHDK, CDR2 SYGVNS. This CDR3 comprises 15 residues.